A selection of T cell receptor beta chains follows, all from one sample in a study of blood T cell repertoires in COVID-19. Some clones are missing from TCRdb's copy, which holds only in-frame ones; the method was immunoSEQ multiplex PCR. The repertoire has fewer than 300,000 clones, 70% to 85% of them found once; the top ten carry about 1.6%. Sequenced input: peripheral blood. All receptors come from a human donor with COVID-19, enrolled during active disease. The donor label of this sample is uncertain. Each CDR3 is given without its conserved first and last residue. The order of the fields is V gene, CDR3 protein.

v_gene: TRBV7-3
CDR3aa: ASRPTGAMGEAF

v_gene: TRBV30
CDR3aa: ALDRGRLGNTIY

v_gene: TRBV5-6
CDR3aa: ASITYGPGGLAF

v_gene: TRBV6-5
CDR3aa: ASSQSTGVSTEAF

v_gene: TRBV3-1/TRBV3-2
CDR3aa: ASSLLAGANTDTQY

v_gene: TRBV29-1
CDR3aa: SVEGQVTTDTQY

v_gene: TRBV5-6
CDR3aa: ASSSGQPQETQY

v_gene: TRBV7-2
CDR3aa: ASSNRQTKDQF

v_gene: TRBV4-1
CDR3aa: ASSRPLAGITGELF

v_gene: TRBV24-1
CDR3aa: ATSDLRTGYTEAF

v_gene: TRBV18
CDR3aa: ASRQGYEQY

v_gene: TRBV11-2
CDR3aa: ASSPRAGVVDTQY

v_gene: TRBV9
CDR3aa: ASSRRLFDSGNTIY

v_gene: TRBV27
CDR3aa: ASSPGTGGFEQY

v_gene: TRBV15
CDR3aa: ATSSGGTGPTDTQY

v_gene: TRBV15
CDR3aa: ATSGLQGLGNEQF